Presented here are 32 T cell receptor beta chains from one specimen sequenced in a study of control samples from healthy donors and cancer patients. The protocol was immunoSEQ multiplex PCR, while the TCRdb copy is restricted to in-frame clones and leaves out a portion. The sample holds around 84,000 clones, 65% to 90% seen once. The sequencing input was PBMCs. The receptors shown here come from a man in his fifties or sixties with head and neck cancer.

The J gene is TRBJ2-1, the V gene TRBV28, with D perhaps matching TRBD2 (5 bases). Germline V gene data show CDR1 as MDHEN and CDR2 as SYDVKM. V lost 7 bases, J lost 4 bases, and 14 bases lay in between. The CDR3 runs to 14 residues. CDR3 nucleotides: TGTGCCAGCATAGAGGGCACCGGATACAATGAGCAGTTCTTC. Residues: CASIEGTGYNEQFF.

The chain has TRBV6-6 and TRBJ2-1; D ambiguous. V was trimmed by 2 bases and J by 0 bases, leaving 8 bases between them. The CDR3 spans 15 residues. Germline V gene lookup returns CDR1 MNHNY and CDR2 SVGAGI (reference sequence). The CDR3: CASSYGPGSYNEQFF. The CDR3 DNA reads TGTGCCAGCAGTTACGGTCCCGGCTCCTACAATGAGCAGTTCTTC.

The gene calls are TRBV4-2 and TRBJ2-3; 11 bases align to TRBD2. Germline V lookup: CDR1 LGHNA, CDR2 YNFKEQ. Trimming removed 1 base from V and 0 bases from J; junction bases left unmatched: 3. The CDR3 contains 17 residues. The DNA of the CDR3 is TGTGCCAGCAGCCAAGGGGGACTAGCGGAAAGCACAGATACGCAGTATTTT. Its protein product is CASSQGGLAESTDTQYF.

In its sample, this clone was seen once. The rearrangement links TRBV18 to TRBJ2-3; 11 nucleotides line up with TRBD1. The V segment lost 3 bases and the J segment 1 base; nucleotides outside the gene matches: 6. In germline, CDR1 is KGHSH, CDR2 LQKENI. This CDR3 is built from 17 residues. In DNA, the CDR3 is TGTGCCAGCTCACCCCGGAGGGGACAGGGGGGCACAGATACGCAGTATTTT. This codes for CASSPRRGQGGTDTQYF.

This clone occurred once. This chain joins TRBV5-6 and TRBJ1-2; D is ambiguous. Germline V gene sequence: CDR1 SGHDT, CDR2 YYEEEE. CDR3 length equals 13 residues. The germline V and J ends were trimmed by 4 bases and 0 bases, with 7 bases remaining between them. The CDR3 DNA reads as TGTGCCAGCAGCCTCAGCTCTAACTATGGCTACACCTTC. Protein sequence: CASSLSSNYGYTF.

The rearrangement joins TRBV7-9 to TRBJ1-1; the D is unclear. Trimming removed 5 bases at V and 1 base at J, with 14 bases between. The germline CDR1 and CDR2 sequences are SEHNR and FQNEAQ (reference sequence). This CDR3 region has 15 residues. The CDR3 region is CASSGRRASNTEAFF. The CDR3 DNA sequence: TGTGCCAGCAGCGGCAGGAGGGCCTCGAACACTGAAGCTTTCTTT.

V gene TRBV11-2 combines with J gene TRBJ2-7; 7 bases are a match to TRBD1. The CDR3 is 13 amino acids. CDR1 and CDR2 (germline): SGHAT, FQNNGV. Trimming at V came to 5 bases and at J to 6 bases, leaving 7 bases not matched to a gene. Written as DNA, the CDR3 is TGTGCCAGCAGCGTAGTTAGGGGGCGCGAGCAGTACTTC. Its translation is CASSVVRGREQYF.

This clone occurred once. The chain combines TRBV5-1 with TRBJ1-3, with no clear D. This CDR3 comprises 13 residues. The germline V gene encodes CDR1 SGHRS and CDR2 YFSETQ. V gave up 2 bases and J gave up 2 bases, with 5 bases separating them. The CDR3 DNA follows: TGCGCCAGCAGCTTTGTCGCTGGAAACACCATATATTTT. It yields the protein CASSFVAGNTIYF.

The V gene is TRBV5-6, the J gene TRBJ1-1; D is unresolved. Germline CDR1 and CDR2: SGHDT and YYEEEE. The CDR3 extends over 13 amino acids. V lost 2 bases and J lost 1, with 6 bases in between. The CDR3 protein is CASSFGRNTEAFF. In DNA, the CDR3 is TGTGCCAGCAGCTTTGGACGGAACACTGAAGCTTTCTTT.

Only one count was recorded for this clone. DNA for the CDR3: TGTGCCAGCAGCGCGACAGGAGGCTTGTTGGATACGCAGTATTTT. Its translation is CASSATGGLLDTQYF. V and J are TRBV5-4 and TRBJ2-3; possibly TRBD1 for D (6 bases). This CDR3 has 15 residues. V shed 4 bases and J shed 6 bases, with 18 bases lying between them. Germline values: CDR1 SGHNT, CDR2 YYREEE (reference sequence).

The chain couples TRBV5-1 to TRBJ2-7; D is undetermined. CDR3 size: 11 residues. The germline CDR1 and CDR2 sequences are SGHRS and YFSETQ. V dropped 2 bases and J dropped 6 bases, with 6 bases sitting between them. CDR3 DNA sequence: TGCGCCAGCAGCTTAGTGGGCGAGCAGTACTTC. Translation gives CASSLVGEQYF.

The chain couples TRBV19 to TRBJ1-6; D is perhaps TRBD1 (5 bases). Germline-derived CDR1 and CDR2 are LNHDA and SQIVND (reference sequence). This CDR3 is 16 amino acids long. Trimming removed 3 bases at V and 10 bases at J, with 19 bases between. The CDR3 DNA reads as TGTGCCAGTAGTATCTTCCTCCGGGGCGCGGGCTCACCCCTCCACTTT. As protein: CASSIFLRGAGSPLHF.

This sequence joins TRBV21-1 and TRBJ2-5. TRBV21-1 is a recognized pseudogene. The CDR3 covers 13 residues. CDR3 residues: CASNQDGQETQYF. For the CDR3, the DNA is TGTGCCAGCAATCAGGACGGGCAAGAGACCCAGTACTTC.

This clone was recorded a few times. The CDR3 DNA is TGTGCCAGCAGCTCGACAGGGCTGAGCTCCTACGAGCAGTACTTC. It codes for CASSSTGLSSYEQYF. The chain carries TRBV11-2 and TRBJ2-7, with 7 positions matching TRBD1. The CDR3 covers 15 residues. Germline lookup yields CDR1 SGHAT and CDR2 FQNNGV. Trimming at V came to 4 bases and at J to 0 bases, leaving 6 bases not matched to a gene.

This chain links TRBV7-9 with TRBJ1-2; tentative D call: TRBD1 (6 bases). In germline, CDR1 is SEHNR, CDR2 FQNEAQ (reference sequence). CDR3 length equals 13 residues. The V end lost 5 bases, the J end lost 4 bases, and 11 bases lay between the germline ends. This chain's CDR3 is CASSPQGAYGYTF. In DNA, the CDR3 is TGTGCCAGCAGCCCACAGGGAGCCTATGGCTACACCTTC.

J is TRBJ1-3 and V is TRBV5-1; 9 bases fit TRBD1. The junction had 12 bases not matched to a gene; V was cut back by 4 bases and J by 13 bases. Germline V gene lookup returns CDR1 SGHRS and CDR2 YFSETQ. The CDR3 loop spans 14 amino acids. The CDR3 region has the DNA TGCGCCAGCAGCCCGGGACAGGGCTCTCAAGAAATATATTTT. Translated, it gives CASSPGQGSQEIYF.

The chain uses TRBV19 and TRBJ2-7, with TRBD1 matching over 11 bases. CDR1 LNHDA and CDR2 SQIVND come from the germline V gene (reference sequence). This CDR3 is 14 amino acids long. With 6 bases clipped from V and 3 bases from J, the junction kept 4 bases outside the gene matches. Here the CDR3 reads CASRRGQGDYEQYF. DNA for the CDR3: TGTGCCAGTAGGAGGGGACAGGGGGACTACGAGCAGTACTTC. Full variable domain (outside the CDR3, taken from reference TRBV19 and TRBJ2-7): DGGITQSPKYLFRKEGQNVTLSCEQNLNHDAMYWYRQDPGQGLRLIYYSQIVNDFQKGDIAEGYSVSREKKESFPLTVTSAQKNPTAFYLCASRRGQGDYEQYFGPGTRLTVT.

The genes are TRBV5-8 and TRBJ2-1, with 10 bases lining up with TRBD2. The CDR3 length is 17 residues. Germline assignment: CDR1 SGHTS and CDR2 YDEGEE. V lost 2 bases to trimming and J lost 2 bases; unmatched junction nucleotides: 7. CDR3 sequence (DNA): TGTGCCAGCAGCTTTGGCGCCGGGACTAGCGCCTACAATGAGCAGTTCTTC. As protein: CASSFGAGTSAYNEQFF.

The chain recombines TRBV5-1 with TRBJ2-3; no reliable D call. Trimming removed 7 bases at V and 3 bases at J, with 12 bases between. Germline CDR1 is SGHRS and CDR2 is YFSETQ. The CDR3 spans 13 residues. CDR3 region: CASFDPGTDTQYF. The CDR3 bases are TGCGCCAGCTTCGACCCTGGAACAGATACGCAGTATTTT. Full variable domain (rest looked up from reference TRBV5-1 and TRBJ2-3): KAGVTQTPRYLIKTRGQQVTLSCSPISGHRSVSWYQQTPGQGLQFLFEYFSETQRNKGNFPGRFSGRQFSNSRSEMNVSTLELGDSALYLCASFDPGTDTQYFGPGTRLTVL.

The V call is TRBV5-8, the J call TRBJ1-6; the D gene is possibly TRBD1 (5 bases). The germline V gene encodes CDR1 SGHTS and CDR2 YDEGEE. V was trimmed by 4 bases and J by 8 bases, leaving 13 bases between them. This CDR3 comprises 14 residues. The CDR3 region has the DNA TGTGCCAGCAGCCCCCAGGGACGTGATTCACCCCTCCACTTT. Translating gives CASSPQGRDSPLHF.

This sequence joins TRBV5-1 and TRBJ2-3; 7 nucleotides match TRBD1. Trimming at V came to 4 bases and at J to 4 bases, leaving 6 bases not matched to a gene. Germline-derived CDR1 and CDR2 are SGHRS and YFSETQ. The CDR3 totals 14 residues. CDR3 DNA sequence: TGCGCCAGCAGCGGGGGACAGAGGGCAGATACGCAGTATTTT. This sequence encodes CASSGGQRADTQYF.

The chain joins TRBV24-1 to TRBJ2-5; D ambiguous. V lost 9 bases and J 5 bases, leaving 9 bases between the germline ends. There are 11 residues in the CDR3. Germline assignment: CDR1 KGHDR and CDR2 SFDVKD. The CDR3 loop reads CATEAAETQYF. Here the CDR3 DNA reads TGTGCCACCGAGGCTGCGGAGACCCAGTACTTC.

The chain links TRBV30 to TRBJ2-7, with 8 positions matching TRBD1. The ends lost 5 bases at V and 4 bases at J; junction bases unmatched: 7. CDR1 and CDR2 from the germline V gene are GTSNPN and SVGIG (reference sequence). The CDR3 extends over 13 amino acids. The chain's CDR3 is CAWVRDRPYEQYF. The DNA of the CDR3 is TGTGCCTGGGTACGGGACAGGCCTTACGAGCAGTACTTC.

This clone was seen once. The gene calls are TRBV5-1 and TRBJ1-2; 9 nucleotides line up with TRBD1. Trimming cost V 4 bases and J 2 bases; bases outside gene matches: 6. This CDR3 has 15 residues. In germline, CDR1 is SGHRS, CDR2 YFSETQ. DNA for the CDR3: TGCGCCAGCAGCAATCGACAGGGGGGCAACTATGGCTACACCTTC. It is translated as CASSNRQGGNYGYTF.

This chain joins TRBV27 and TRBJ2-6; perhaps TRBD2 as D (6 bases). Per the germline V gene, CDR1 is MNHEY and CDR2 is SMNVEV (reference sequence). This CDR3 is 17 amino acids long. The V gene lost 6 bases and the J gene lost 1 base, with 16 bases spanning the gap. This chain's CDR3 is CASRFGTLRSGANVLTF. The CDR3 region has the DNA TGTGCCAGCAGATTCGGGACTTTACGGTCTGGGGCCAACGTCCTGACTTTC. Based on the CDR3 plus reference TRBV27 and TRBJ2-6, the full variable domain is EAQVTQNPRYLITVTGKKLTVTCSQNMNHEYMSWYRQDPGLGLRQIYYSMNVEVTDKGDVPEGYKVSRKEKRNFPLILESPSPNQTSLYFCASRFGTLRSGANVLTFGAGSRLTVL.

The chain employs TRBV19 and TRBJ1-5; 10 bases are a match to TRBD1. The CDR3 runs 16 residues. The germline gives CDR1 LNHDA, CDR2 SQIVND (reference sequence). The ends lost 6 bases at V and 0 bases at J; junction bases unmatched: 5. CDR3 amino acids: CASSDRGPYSNQPQHF. The CDR3 coding sequence is TGTGCCAGTAGCGACAGGGGGCCATATAGCAATCAGCCCCAGCATTTT. The full variable domain, rest sourced from reference TRBV19 and TRBJ1-5, is DGGITQSPKYLFRKEGQNVTLSCEQNLNHDAMYWYRQDPGQGLRLIYYSQIVNDFQKGDIAEGYSVSREKKESFPLTVTSAQKNPTAFYLCASSDRGPYSNQPQHFGDGTRLSIL.

The chain has TRBV5-1 and TRBJ2-2, with a weak D call TRBD2 (6 bases). CDR3 length equals 15 residues. Trimming removed 0 bases from V and 6 bases from J, with 12 bases in between. The germline CDR1 and CDR2 sequences are SGHRS and YFSETQ. The CDR3 reads CASSLALLAAGELFF. DNA for the CDR3: TGCGCCAGCAGCTTGGCGCTACTAGCCGCCGGGGAGCTGTTTTTT.

Points on this clone: At one end the junction does not follow the germline gene, possibly because of a read error. The chain carries TRBV28 and TRBJ2-3; the match to TRBD2 covers 13 bases. This CDR3 is 15 amino acids long. Looked up from germline, CDR1 is MDHEN and CDR2 is SYDVKM. The CDR3 reads CASFRTSGSRDTQYF. CDR3 nucleotides: TGTGCCAGCTTCCGGACTAGCGGGAGCAGAGATACGCAGTATTTT.

J is TRBJ2-3 and V is TRBV30, with no clear D. Germline CDR1 and CDR2: GTSNPN and SVGIG (reference sequence). This CDR3 is built from 14 residues. V was shortened by 3 bases and J by 2 bases, with 12 bases between the two germline ends. CDR3 sequence: CAWRSGWATDTQYF. The CDR3 nucleotides read TGTGCCTGGAGGTCAGGTTGGGCCACAGATACGCAGTATTTT.

This rearrangement joins TRBV5-4 to TRBJ1-6; 7 bases map to TRBD1. Trimming removed 3 bases from V and 5 bases from J; junction bases left unmatched: 5. This CDR3 is built from 15 residues. Looked up from germline, CDR1 is SGHNT and CDR2 is YYREEE (reference sequence). CDR3 DNA: TGTGCCAGCAGCTCTCAGACAGGGCATAATTCACCCCTCCACTTT. Translated, it gives CASSSQTGHNSPLHF.

The V gene is TRBV15, the J gene TRBJ2-1, with unresolved D. Germline V CDR1 and CDR2: LNHNV, YYDKDF (reference sequence). Trimming removed 1 base from V and 5 bases from J, with 9 bases in between. The CDR3 has 14 residues. CDR3 bases: TGTGCCACCAGCAGAGTTCGGGCTAACAATGAGCAGTTCTTC. This encodes CATSRVRANNEQFF.

The rearrangement uses TRBV4-1 and TRBJ1-2, with a weak D call TRBD1 (5 bases). V was pared by 4 bases and J by 3 bases, with 12 bases between. Looked up from germline, CDR1 is MGHRA and CDR2 is YSYEKL. The CDR3 contains 14 residues. CDR3 coding DNA: TGCGCCAGCAGCCCCCTTAGCAGGGACTATGGCTACACCTTC. It translates to CASSPLSRDYGYTF.